Each of the 25 T cell receptor beta chains below was sequenced from the same sample in a study of blood T cell repertoires in COVID-19. This table comes from immunoSEQ multiplex PCR, and its TCRdb copy is limited to in-frame clones, with some not included. The table has 200,000 to 250,000 clones, approximately 80% seen once; the top ten hold about 3.2%. Sequencing was performed on PBMCs or T cells enriched from blood (not recorded which). The receptors derive from a woman aged 60-75 years who had recovered from COVID-19.

The chain has TRBV3-1 (or the pseudogene TRBV3-2) and TRBJ2-3; 7 bases fit TRBD2. CDR3 size: 15 residues. Germline trimming cut 6 bases from V and 0 bases from J; bases unmatched to any gene: 6. In germline, CDR1 is LGHDT, CDR2 YNNKEL (reference sequence). The chain's CDR3 is CASSPGTTSTDTQYF. CDR3 in DNA: TGTGCCAGCAGTCCCGGGACTACGAGCACAGATACGCAGTATTTT.

The chain carries TRBV19 and TRBJ1-5, with D perhaps matching TRBD1 (5 bases). The CDR3 is made up of 13 amino acids. Germline V gene lookup returns CDR1 LNHDA and CDR2 SQIVND (reference sequence). Trimming left V 7 bases short and J 5 bases short, with 12 bases between. The CDR3 loop reads CASTDSRYQPQHF. In nucleotides, the CDR3 is TGTGCCAGTACCGACAGTCGTTATCAGCCCCAGCATTTT.

J is TRBJ2-7 and V is TRBV27; D is unresolved. Trimming took 4 bases from V and 3 from J, leaving 7 bases between them. This CDR3 has 12 residues. Germline V gene data show CDR1 as MNHEY and CDR2 as SMNVEV (reference sequence). CDR3 coding DNA: TGTGCCAGCAGTTCCTCCCTCTACGAGCAGTACTTC. Translating it yields CASSSSLYEQYF.

This chain links TRBV30 with TRBJ2-5, with 7 bases matching TRBD1. CDR1 and CDR2 from the germline V gene are GTSNPN and SVGIG (reference sequence). Losses at the gene ends were 0 bases for V and 7 bases for J; bases not matched to a gene: 2. This CDR3 spans 12 amino acids. CDR3 loop: CAWSVPGGTQYF. The CDR3 nucleotides read TGTGCCTGGAGTGTACCAGGGGGGACCCAGTACTTC.

The chain is built from TRBV6-2 or TRBV6-3 and TRBJ2-3, with D perhaps matching TRBD2 (6 bases). This CDR3 is 15 amino acids long. The V and J ends lost 5 bases and 0 bases respectively, with 12 bases between them. Per germline, CDR1 MNHEY and CDR2 SVGEGT. This CDR3 reads CASSAGRTSTDTQYF. The CDR3 DNA reads as TGTGCCAGCAGTGCGGGACGGACTAGCACAGATACGCAGTATTTT.

The rearrangement uses TRBV4-1 and TRBJ2-2; 14 nucleotides agree with TRBD2. CDR1 MGHRA and CDR2 YSYEKL come from the germline V gene. With V trimmed by 3 bases and J by 4 bases, 7 bases remained unmatched. The CDR3 covers 18 residues. The CDR3 coding sequence is TGCGCCAGCAGCCATGGCCGACTAGCGGGAGGGAGCACCGGGGAGCTGTTTTTT. It is translated as CASSHGRLAGGSTGELFF.

The CDR3 DNA sequence: TGTGCCAGCAGTGACCCAACAGGGGGCCGTCTGTTTTTT. Translated: CASSDPTGGRLFF. The genes are TRBV6-2 or TRBV6-3 and TRBJ1-4; 9 bases agree with TRBD1. J lost 14 bases, V lost 5 bases, and 9 bases had no gene match. The CDR3 is 13 residues long. Germline V lookup: CDR1 MNHEY, CDR2 SVGEGT.

The chain uses TRBV4-2 and TRBJ2-2; 9 positions agree with TRBD2. Germline V lookup: CDR1 LGHNA, CDR2 YNFKEQ. The CDR3 length is 15 residues. Losses at the gene ends were 8 bases for V and 7 bases for J; bases not matched to a gene: 11. CDR3: CASGAGGLVGGELFF. For the CDR3, the DNA is TGTGCCAGCGGGGCGGGGGGGCTGGTGGGCGGGGAGCTGTTTTTT.

For this clone: The sample contains more than one DNA sequence encoding this CDR3. The chain carries TRBV6-5 and TRBJ1-2, with D uncertain. The CDR3 covers 14 residues. Germline V gene data show CDR1 as MNHEY and CDR2 as SVGAGI. V was pared by 3 bases and J by 3 bases, with 11 bases between. The CDR3 DNA follows: TGTGCCAGCAGTTATGGACTAGGCGACTATGGCTACACCTTC. This sequence encodes CASSYGLGDYGYTF.

V is TRBV15 and J is TRBJ2-3; TRBD1 matches at 7 bases. This CDR3 region has 17 residues. After removal of 5 bases from V and 3 bases from J, the junction contained 14 bases not matched to a gene. Per germline, CDR1 LNHNV and CDR2 YYDKDF (reference sequence). The CDR3 here is CATSRGQTPRGTDTQYF. CDR3 nucleotides: TGTGCCACCAGCCGGGGACAGACTCCTAGGGGGACAGATACGCAGTATTTT. The whole variable domain, filled in from reference TRBV15 and TRBJ2-3, reads DAMVIQNPRYQVTQFGKPVTLSCSQTLNHNVMYWYQQKSSQAPKLLFHYYDKDFNNEADTPDNFQSRRPNTSFCFLDIRSPGLGDTAMYLCATSRGQTPRGTDTQYFGPGTRLTVL.

The chain's CDR3 is CASSLNRHYEQYF. CDR3 bases: TGTGCCAGCAGCTTGAACAGGCACTACGAGCAGTACTTC. The V call is TRBV5-6, the J call TRBJ2-7; tentative D call: TRBD1 (5 bases). V dropped 1 base and J dropped 3 bases, with 8 bases sitting between them. This CDR3 has 13 amino acids. CDR1 and CDR2 (germline): SGHDT, YYEEEE. The whole variable domain, remainder taken from reference TRBV5-6 and TRBJ2-7, is DAGVTQSPTHLIKTRGQQVTLRCSPKSGHDTVSWYQQALGQGPQFIFQYYEEEERQRGNFPDRFSGHQFPNYSSELNVNALLLGDSALYLCASSLNRHYEQYFGPGTRLTVT.

The chain is built from TRBV29-1 and TRBJ1-1; no reliable D call. The V gene's germline CDR1 is SQVTM and CDR2 ANQGSEA. V lost 4 bases and J lost 0, with 21 bases in between. The CDR3 is 17 residues long. Written as DNA, the CDR3 is TGCAGCGTTGGGTATACGGCGGGTCGGAGCATGAACACTGAAGCTTTCTTT. Protein product: CSVGYTAGRSMNTEAFF.

The chain uses TRBV4-1 and TRBJ1-6; no clear D. Trimming stripped 2 bases from V and 1 base from J, with 3 bases between. CDR1 is MGHRA and CDR2 is YSYEKL in the germline V gene. The CDR3 covers 14 residues. The CDR3: CASSQQSYNSPLHF. The CDR3 DNA reads as TGCGCCAGCAGCCAACAATCCTATAATTCACCCCTCCACTTT.

The chain links TRBV18 to TRBJ1-6; D not certain. The germline gives CDR1 KGHSH, CDR2 LQKENI. The CDR3 is 15 residues long. The V and J ends lost 2 bases and 7 bases respectively, with 12 bases between them. The CDR3 DNA reads TGTGCCAGCTCACCAGGGTCGGGAGTGAATTCACCCCTCCACTTT. It specifies CASSPGSGVNSPLHF.

V is TRBV29-1 and J is TRBJ2-1, with TRBD2 identical over 14 bases. The CDR3 totals 19 residues. Germline CDR1 and CDR2: SQVTM and ANQGSEA. With 4 bases clipped from V and 1 base from J, the junction kept 12 bases outside the gene matches. The CDR3 DNA reads as TGCAGCGTTGGTAGACGAGGGGGACTAGCGGGAGTGTCCTACAATGAGCAGTTCTTC. Translation: CSVGRRGGLAGVSYNEQFF.

The chain joins TRBV3-1 (or the pseudogene TRBV3-2) to TRBJ2-3; 12 bases map to TRBD2. CDR3 length equals 18 residues. Germline CDR1 is LGHDT and CDR2 is YNNKEL (reference sequence). V gave up 0 bases and J gave up 4 bases; unmatched junction bases: 8. In DNA form, the CDR3 reads TGTGCCAGCAGCCAAGAGTGGCTAGCGGGGGGGTTCGCAGATACGCAGTATTTT. Amino acid sequence: CASSQEWLAGGFADTQYF.

The rearrangement links TRBV12-3 or TRBV12-4 to TRBJ1-2; D remains ambiguous. This CDR3 has 13 residues. V lost 5 bases to trimming and J lost 7 bases, with 14 bases between them. The CDR3 here is CASSTSHWAGYTF. The CDR3, as DNA: TGTGCCAGCAGTACCTCTCACTGGGCTGGCTACACCTTC.

The chain couples TRBV18 to TRBJ2-1, with 8 bases that match TRBD2. Germline V CDR1 and CDR2: KGHSH, LQKENI. This CDR3 has 15 amino acids. Unmatched junction bases numbered 15, after V lost 8 bases and J lost 9 bases. The CDR3 sequence: CASTRERENMGEQFF. DNA for the CDR3: TGTGCCAGCACTCGGGAGCGGGAGAACATGGGTGAGCAGTTCTTC.

V and J are TRBV7-2 and TRBJ1-1; possibly TRBD1 for D (5 bases). V lost 6 bases and J lost 5, with 16 bases in between. The germline gives CDR1 SGHTA, CDR2 FQGNSA. This CDR3 has 14 residues. This CDR3 is CASSRRDLATEAFF. The CDR3 nucleotides are TGTGCCAGCAGTCGCAGGGACCTAGCGACTGAAGCTTTCTTT.

The chain recombines TRBV7-9 with TRBJ1-4; D is perhaps TRBD1 (6 bases). The CDR3 is 15 residues long. CDR1 and CDR2 (germline): SEHNR, FQNEAQ (reference sequence). V lost 4 bases and J lost 3, with 12 bases in between. This CDR3 is CASSSRTAPNEKLFF. The CDR3 DNA follows: TGTGCCAGCAGCTCCCGGACAGCCCCTAATGAAAAACTGTTTTTT. The variable domain in full, completed from reference TRBV7-9 and TRBJ1-4, reads DTGVSQNPRHKITKRGQNVTFRCDPISEHNRLYWYRQTLGQGPEFLTYFQNEAQLEKSRLLSDRFSAERPKGSFSTLEIQRTEQGDSAMYLCASSSRTAPNEKLFFGSGTQLSVL.

This chain uses TRBV3-1 (or the pseudogene TRBV3-2) with TRBJ1-1, with D possibly being TRBD1 (6 bases). Trimming shortened V by 6 bases and J by 0 bases, and 11 bases separated the two germline ends. This CDR3 region has 14 residues. The germline V gene has CDR1 LGHDT and CDR2 YNNKEL (reference sequence). CDR3 protein: CASRLTGMNTEAFF. The DNA for the CDR3 is TGTGCCAGCAGACTTACAGGGATGAACACTGAAGCTTTCTTT.

This clone was seen a single time. The chain uses TRBV10-3 and TRBJ1-2; TRBD1 matches at 9 bases. The CDR3 spans 14 residues. Germline V gene data show CDR1 as ENHRY and CDR2 as SYGVKD. After removal of 4 bases from V and 2 bases from J, the junction contained 2 bases not matched to a gene. Here the CDR3 reads CAISAGQGNYGYTF. CDR3 coding DNA: TGTGCCATCAGTGCAGGACAGGGGAACTATGGCTACACCTTC.

The V and J genes are TRBV5-1 and TRBJ2-2, with D possibly matching TRBD2 (6 bases). Trimming stripped 0 bases from V and 2 bases from J, with 11 bases between. The CDR3 has 16 amino acids. CDR1 is SGHRS, CDR2 YFSETQ, per germline. CDR3 in DNA: TGCGCCAGCAGCTTGGTGGGGACTCCAAACACCGGGGAGCTGTTTTTT. It codes for CASSLVGTPNTGELFF.

This clone has a handful of counts. This sequence joins TRBV6-2 or TRBV6-3 and TRBJ1-1; the D is unclear. CDR3 size: 15 residues. The V gene's germline CDR1 is MNHEY and CDR2 SVGEGT. Trimming pared 2 bases from V and 3 bases from J, leaving 13 bases between. CDR3 DNA: TGTGCCAGCAGTTACGGTTGGGCGGGCGACACTGAAGCTTTCTTT. Amino acid sequence: CASSYGWAGDTEAFF.

This clone has just one count. The chain employs TRBV5-5 and TRBJ1-1; 8 bases match TRBD1. CDR3 length equals 16 residues. Trimming at V came to 4 bases and at J to 1 base, leaving 9 bases not matched to a gene. Germline V CDR1 and CDR2: SGHKS, YYEKEE (reference sequence). The CDR3 reads CASSQMTGEANTEAFF. The DNA for the CDR3 is TGTGCCAGCAGCCAGATGACAGGGGAGGCGAACACTGAAGCTTTCTTT.